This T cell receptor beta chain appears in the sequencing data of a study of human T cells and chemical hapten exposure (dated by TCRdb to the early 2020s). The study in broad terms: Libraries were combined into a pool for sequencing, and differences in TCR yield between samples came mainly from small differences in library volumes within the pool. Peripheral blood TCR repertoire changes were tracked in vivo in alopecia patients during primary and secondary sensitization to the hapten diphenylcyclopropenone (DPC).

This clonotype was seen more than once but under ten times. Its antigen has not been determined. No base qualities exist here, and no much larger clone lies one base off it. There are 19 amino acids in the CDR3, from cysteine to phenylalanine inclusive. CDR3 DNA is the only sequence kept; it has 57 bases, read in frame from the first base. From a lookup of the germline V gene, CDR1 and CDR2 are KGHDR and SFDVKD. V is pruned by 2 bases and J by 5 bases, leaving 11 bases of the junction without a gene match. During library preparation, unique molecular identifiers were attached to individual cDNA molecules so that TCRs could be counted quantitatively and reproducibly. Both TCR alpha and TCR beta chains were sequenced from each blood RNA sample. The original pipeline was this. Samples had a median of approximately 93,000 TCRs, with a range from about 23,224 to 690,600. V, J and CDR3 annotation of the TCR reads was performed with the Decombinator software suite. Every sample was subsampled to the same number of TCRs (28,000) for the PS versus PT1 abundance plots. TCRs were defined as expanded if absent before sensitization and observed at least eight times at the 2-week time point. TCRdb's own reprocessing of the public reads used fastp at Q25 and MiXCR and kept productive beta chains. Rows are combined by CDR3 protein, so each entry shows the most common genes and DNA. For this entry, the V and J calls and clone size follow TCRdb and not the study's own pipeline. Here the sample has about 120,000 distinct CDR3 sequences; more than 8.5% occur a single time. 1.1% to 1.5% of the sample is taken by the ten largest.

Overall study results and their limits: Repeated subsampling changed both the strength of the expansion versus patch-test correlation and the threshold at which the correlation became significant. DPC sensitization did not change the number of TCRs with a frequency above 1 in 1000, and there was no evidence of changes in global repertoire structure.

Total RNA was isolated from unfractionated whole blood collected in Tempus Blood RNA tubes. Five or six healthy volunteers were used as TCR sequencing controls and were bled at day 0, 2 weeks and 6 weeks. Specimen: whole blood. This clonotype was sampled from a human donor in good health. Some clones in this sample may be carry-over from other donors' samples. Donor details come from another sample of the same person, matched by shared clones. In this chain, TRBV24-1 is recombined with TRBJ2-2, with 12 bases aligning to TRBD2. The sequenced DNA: TGTGCCACCAGTGATTCCCCTAGCGGGGGGGCCGTCGGGACCGGGGAGCTGTTTTTT. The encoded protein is CATSDSPSGGAVGTGELFF.